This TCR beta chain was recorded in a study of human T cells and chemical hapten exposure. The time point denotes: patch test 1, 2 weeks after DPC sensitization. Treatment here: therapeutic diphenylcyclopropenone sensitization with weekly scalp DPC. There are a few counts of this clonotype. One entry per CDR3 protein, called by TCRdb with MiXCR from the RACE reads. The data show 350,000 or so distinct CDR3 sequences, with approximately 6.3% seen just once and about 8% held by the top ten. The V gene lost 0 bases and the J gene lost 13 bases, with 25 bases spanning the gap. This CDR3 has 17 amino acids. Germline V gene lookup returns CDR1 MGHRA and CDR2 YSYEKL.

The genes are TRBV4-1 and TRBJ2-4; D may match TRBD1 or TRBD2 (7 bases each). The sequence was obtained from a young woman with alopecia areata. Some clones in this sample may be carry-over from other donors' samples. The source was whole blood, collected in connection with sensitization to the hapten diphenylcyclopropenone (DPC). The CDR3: CASSQDRLGGDRYLQYF. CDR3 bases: TGCGCCAGCAGCCAAGATAGGTTGGGAGGGGACAGATATTTACAGTACTTC.